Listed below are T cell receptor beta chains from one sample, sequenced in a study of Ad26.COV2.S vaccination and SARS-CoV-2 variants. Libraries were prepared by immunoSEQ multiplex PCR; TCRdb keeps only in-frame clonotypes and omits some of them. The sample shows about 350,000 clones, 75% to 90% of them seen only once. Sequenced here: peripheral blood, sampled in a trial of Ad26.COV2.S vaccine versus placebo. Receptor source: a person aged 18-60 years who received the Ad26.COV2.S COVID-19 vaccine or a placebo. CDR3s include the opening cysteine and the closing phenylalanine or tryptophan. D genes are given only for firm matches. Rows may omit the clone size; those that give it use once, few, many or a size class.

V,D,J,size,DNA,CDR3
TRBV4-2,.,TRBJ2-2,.,TGTGCCAGCAGCCAAGAAGGGGGACGGGGAACCGGGGAGCTGTTTTTT,CASSQEGGRGTGELFF
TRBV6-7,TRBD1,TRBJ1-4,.,TGTGCCAGCAGTGAAACGACAGGGGGAACTAATGAAAAACTGTTTTTT,CASSETTGGTNEKLFF
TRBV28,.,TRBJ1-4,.,TGTGCCAGCAGTTTAAGTGGGGGTGCAACTAATGAAAAACTGTTTTTT,CASSLSGGATNEKLFF
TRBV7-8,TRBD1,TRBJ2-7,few,TGTGCCAGCAGCGTCGCCGGGACAGGGAGGGAATACGAGCAGTACTTC,CASSVAGTGREYEQYF
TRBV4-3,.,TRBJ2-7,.,TGCGCCAGCAGCCAAGAAATCCTGGACTCCTACGAGCAGTACTTC,CASSQEILDSYEQYF
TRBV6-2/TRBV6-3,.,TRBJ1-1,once,TGTGCCAGCAGTCCCCACGCGGCGAGTGAAGCTTTCTTT,CASSPHAASEAFF
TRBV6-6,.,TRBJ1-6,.,TGTGCCAGCAGATGGACCGCGAATTCACCCCTCCACTTT,CASRWTANSPLHF
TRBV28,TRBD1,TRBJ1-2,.,TGTGCCAGCAGTTCCAAAAGGGGGCGGGGCCTTAACTATGGCTACACCTTC,CASSSKRGRGLNYGYTF
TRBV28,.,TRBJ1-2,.,TGTGCCAGCAGTTTGGCTTATGGCTACACCTTC,CASSLAYGYTF
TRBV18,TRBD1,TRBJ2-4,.,TGTGCCAGCGCGACAGGGGGGGAGGACATTCAGTACTTC,CASATGGEDIQYF
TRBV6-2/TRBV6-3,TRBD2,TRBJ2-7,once,TGTGCCAGCAGTTCCCTAGCGGGGGGACCCTACGAGCAGTACTTC,CASSSLAGGPYEQYF
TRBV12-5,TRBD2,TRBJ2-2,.,TGTGCTAGTGGAGTCAGCGGGAGTGGCACCGGGGAGCTGTTTTTT,CASGVSGSGTGELFF
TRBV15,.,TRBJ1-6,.,TGTGCCACCAGCAGAGGAAGGGGAGGGGACTATAATTCACCCCTCCACTTT,CATSRGRGGDYNSPLHF
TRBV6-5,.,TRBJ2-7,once,TGTGCCAGCAGTACGCCGGACAGTACCTCGTACTTC,CASSTPDSTSYF
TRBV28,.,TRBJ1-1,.,TGTGCCAGTAGCTACTATGCTGAAGCTTTCTTT,CASSYYAEAFF
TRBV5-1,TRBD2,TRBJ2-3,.,TGCGCCAGCGGTCGGCGGGGGGTGGATACGCAGTATTTT,CASGRRGVDTQYF
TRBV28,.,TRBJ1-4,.,TGTGCCAGCAGTCTTCGGGGAATAAAGGAAAAACTGTTTTTT,CASSLRGIKEKLFF
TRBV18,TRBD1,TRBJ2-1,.,TGTGCCAGCTCGCAGGACAGGGCCTCCTACAATGAGCAGTTCTTC,CASSQDRASYNEQFF
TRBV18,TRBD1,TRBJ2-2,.,TGTGCCAGCTCATCCCGACAGGGGAACACCGGGGAGCTGTTTTTT,CASSSRQGNTGELFF
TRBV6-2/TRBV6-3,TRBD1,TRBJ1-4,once,TGTGCCAGCAGTCCGACAGGGCGTAATGAAAAACTGTTTTTT,CASSPTGRNEKLFF
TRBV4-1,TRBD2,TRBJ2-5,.,TGCGCCAGCACCCCAGACGCAGCGGGAGCTGAGACCCAGTACTTC,CASTPDAAGAETQYF
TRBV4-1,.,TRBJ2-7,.,TGCGCCAGCAGTCTTAACCAGGGGAACTCCTACGAGCAGTACTTC,CASSLNQGNSYEQYF
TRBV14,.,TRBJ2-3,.,TGTGCCAGCAGCCAACACTTAACAGATACGCAGTATTTT,CASSQHLTDTQYF
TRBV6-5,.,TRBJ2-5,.,TGTGCCAGCAGTTACTTGGGCGGAGGAGAGACCCAGTACTTC,CASSYLGGGETQYF
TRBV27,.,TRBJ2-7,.,TGTGCCAGCAGTTTATTGGGCGAGCAGTACTTC,CASSLLGEQYF
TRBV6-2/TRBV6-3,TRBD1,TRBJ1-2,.,TGTGCCAGCAGTTACCCCGGACAGGTTGTCGGCTACACCTTC,CASSYPGQVVGYTF
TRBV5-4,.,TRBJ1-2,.,TGTGCCGTGGGGGAAGGGAGGGTAGACTATGGCTACACCTTC,CAVGEGRVDYGYTF
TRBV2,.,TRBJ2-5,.,TGTGCCAGCAACCCCGGGCAGGGGTTAGAGACCCAGTACTTC,CASNPGQGLETQYF
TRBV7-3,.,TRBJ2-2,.,TGTGCCAGCAGCCTTGGGACCGCGAACACCGGGGAGCTGTTTTTT,CASSLGTANTGELFF
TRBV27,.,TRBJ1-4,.,TGTGCCAGCAGTTTTGGGGATGAAAAACTGTTTTTT,CASSFGDEKLFF
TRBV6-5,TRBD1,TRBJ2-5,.,TGTGCCAGCAGTCCGAACAGGGGTCTGGCGGAGACCCAGTACTTC,CASSPNRGLAETQYF
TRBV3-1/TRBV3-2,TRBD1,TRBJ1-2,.,TGTGCCAGCAGCCCATGGGAGGGACAGCCTTATGGCTACACCTTC,CASSPWEGQPYGYTF
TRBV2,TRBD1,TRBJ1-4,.,TGTGCCAGCAGTGAGGGACAGGGTAGTGAAAAACTGTTTTTT,CASSEGQGSEKLFF
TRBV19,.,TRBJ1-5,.,TGTGCCAGTAGTCCAAGGGTGGATCAGCCCCAGCATTTT,CASSPRVDQPQHF
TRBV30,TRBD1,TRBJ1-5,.,TGTGCCTGGGGACAGGGAATTGGGAATCAGCCCCAGCATTTT,CAWGQGIGNQPQHF
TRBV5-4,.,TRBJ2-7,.,TGTGCCAGCAGCTCCCAGGCGGCAACCGAGCAGTACTTC,CASSSQAATEQYF
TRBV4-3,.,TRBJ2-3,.,TGCGCCAGCAGCCTGGGCCGGCGGAGGCAGACAGATACGCAGTATTTT,CASSLGRRRQTDTQYF
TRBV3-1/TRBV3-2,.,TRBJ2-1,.,TGTGCCAGCAGCCAAACGTTTAATGAGCAGTTCTTC,CASSQTFNEQFF
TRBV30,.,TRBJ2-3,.,TGTGCCTGGAGTACCCCGGGGACGCGAGGAGATACGCAGTATTTT,CAWSTPGTRGDTQYF
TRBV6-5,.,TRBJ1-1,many,TGTGCCAGCAGTTACTGGCAGGACACTGAAGCTTTCTTT,CASSYWQDTEAFF
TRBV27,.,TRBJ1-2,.,TGTGCCAGCAGTTCTCTCCGGGGGAGAGATGGCTACACCTTC,CASSSLRGRDGYTF
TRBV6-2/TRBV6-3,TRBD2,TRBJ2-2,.,TGTGCCAGCAGTTACTCGAAAACGGGGGGGCCGATCGGGGAGCTGTTTTTT,CASSYSKTGGPIGELFF
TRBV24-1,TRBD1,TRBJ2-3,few,TGTGCCACCAGTGATTTACAGGGGGACCGCCCAGCTACGCAGTATTTT,CATSDLQGDRPATQYF
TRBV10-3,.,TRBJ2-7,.,TGTGCCATCAGTGAGTCGACTAGCTACGAGCAGTACTTC,CAISESTSYEQYF
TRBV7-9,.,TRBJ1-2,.,TGTGCCAGCAGCGAACAGGGATATGGCTACACCTTC,CASSEQGYGYTF
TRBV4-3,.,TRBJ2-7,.,TGCGCCAGCAGCGCACGTCGACAGACCTACGAGCAGTACTTC,CASSARRQTYEQYF
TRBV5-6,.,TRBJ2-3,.,TGTGCCAGCGACCGCCGGTCGTCAGATACGCAGTATTTT,CASDRRSSDTQYF
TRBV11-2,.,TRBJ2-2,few,TGTGCCAGCAGCTTAGAAGAGGGGCGGCTTTACACCGGGGAGCTGTTTTTT,CASSLEEGRLYTGELFF
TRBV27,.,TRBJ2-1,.,TGTGCCAGCAGTTTCGGGGGGCGTTGGAGTGAGCAGTTCTTC,CASSFGGRWSEQFF
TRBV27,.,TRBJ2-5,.,TGTGCCAGCAGTGAGCTGACAAACCAAGAGACCCAGTACTTC,CASSELTNQETQYF
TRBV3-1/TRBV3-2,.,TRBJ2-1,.,TGTGCCAGCAGCCAAGCAAAAGTTCACAATGAGCAGTTCTTC,CASSQAKVHNEQFF
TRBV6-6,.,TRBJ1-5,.,TGTGCCAGCACCCACCTCCAAAAAGAGCCCCAGCATTTT,CASTHLQKEPQHF
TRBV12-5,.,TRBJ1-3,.,TGTGCTAGTGGTTTGGTGGGGGATGGCGGAAACACCATATATTTT,CASGLVGDGGNTIYF